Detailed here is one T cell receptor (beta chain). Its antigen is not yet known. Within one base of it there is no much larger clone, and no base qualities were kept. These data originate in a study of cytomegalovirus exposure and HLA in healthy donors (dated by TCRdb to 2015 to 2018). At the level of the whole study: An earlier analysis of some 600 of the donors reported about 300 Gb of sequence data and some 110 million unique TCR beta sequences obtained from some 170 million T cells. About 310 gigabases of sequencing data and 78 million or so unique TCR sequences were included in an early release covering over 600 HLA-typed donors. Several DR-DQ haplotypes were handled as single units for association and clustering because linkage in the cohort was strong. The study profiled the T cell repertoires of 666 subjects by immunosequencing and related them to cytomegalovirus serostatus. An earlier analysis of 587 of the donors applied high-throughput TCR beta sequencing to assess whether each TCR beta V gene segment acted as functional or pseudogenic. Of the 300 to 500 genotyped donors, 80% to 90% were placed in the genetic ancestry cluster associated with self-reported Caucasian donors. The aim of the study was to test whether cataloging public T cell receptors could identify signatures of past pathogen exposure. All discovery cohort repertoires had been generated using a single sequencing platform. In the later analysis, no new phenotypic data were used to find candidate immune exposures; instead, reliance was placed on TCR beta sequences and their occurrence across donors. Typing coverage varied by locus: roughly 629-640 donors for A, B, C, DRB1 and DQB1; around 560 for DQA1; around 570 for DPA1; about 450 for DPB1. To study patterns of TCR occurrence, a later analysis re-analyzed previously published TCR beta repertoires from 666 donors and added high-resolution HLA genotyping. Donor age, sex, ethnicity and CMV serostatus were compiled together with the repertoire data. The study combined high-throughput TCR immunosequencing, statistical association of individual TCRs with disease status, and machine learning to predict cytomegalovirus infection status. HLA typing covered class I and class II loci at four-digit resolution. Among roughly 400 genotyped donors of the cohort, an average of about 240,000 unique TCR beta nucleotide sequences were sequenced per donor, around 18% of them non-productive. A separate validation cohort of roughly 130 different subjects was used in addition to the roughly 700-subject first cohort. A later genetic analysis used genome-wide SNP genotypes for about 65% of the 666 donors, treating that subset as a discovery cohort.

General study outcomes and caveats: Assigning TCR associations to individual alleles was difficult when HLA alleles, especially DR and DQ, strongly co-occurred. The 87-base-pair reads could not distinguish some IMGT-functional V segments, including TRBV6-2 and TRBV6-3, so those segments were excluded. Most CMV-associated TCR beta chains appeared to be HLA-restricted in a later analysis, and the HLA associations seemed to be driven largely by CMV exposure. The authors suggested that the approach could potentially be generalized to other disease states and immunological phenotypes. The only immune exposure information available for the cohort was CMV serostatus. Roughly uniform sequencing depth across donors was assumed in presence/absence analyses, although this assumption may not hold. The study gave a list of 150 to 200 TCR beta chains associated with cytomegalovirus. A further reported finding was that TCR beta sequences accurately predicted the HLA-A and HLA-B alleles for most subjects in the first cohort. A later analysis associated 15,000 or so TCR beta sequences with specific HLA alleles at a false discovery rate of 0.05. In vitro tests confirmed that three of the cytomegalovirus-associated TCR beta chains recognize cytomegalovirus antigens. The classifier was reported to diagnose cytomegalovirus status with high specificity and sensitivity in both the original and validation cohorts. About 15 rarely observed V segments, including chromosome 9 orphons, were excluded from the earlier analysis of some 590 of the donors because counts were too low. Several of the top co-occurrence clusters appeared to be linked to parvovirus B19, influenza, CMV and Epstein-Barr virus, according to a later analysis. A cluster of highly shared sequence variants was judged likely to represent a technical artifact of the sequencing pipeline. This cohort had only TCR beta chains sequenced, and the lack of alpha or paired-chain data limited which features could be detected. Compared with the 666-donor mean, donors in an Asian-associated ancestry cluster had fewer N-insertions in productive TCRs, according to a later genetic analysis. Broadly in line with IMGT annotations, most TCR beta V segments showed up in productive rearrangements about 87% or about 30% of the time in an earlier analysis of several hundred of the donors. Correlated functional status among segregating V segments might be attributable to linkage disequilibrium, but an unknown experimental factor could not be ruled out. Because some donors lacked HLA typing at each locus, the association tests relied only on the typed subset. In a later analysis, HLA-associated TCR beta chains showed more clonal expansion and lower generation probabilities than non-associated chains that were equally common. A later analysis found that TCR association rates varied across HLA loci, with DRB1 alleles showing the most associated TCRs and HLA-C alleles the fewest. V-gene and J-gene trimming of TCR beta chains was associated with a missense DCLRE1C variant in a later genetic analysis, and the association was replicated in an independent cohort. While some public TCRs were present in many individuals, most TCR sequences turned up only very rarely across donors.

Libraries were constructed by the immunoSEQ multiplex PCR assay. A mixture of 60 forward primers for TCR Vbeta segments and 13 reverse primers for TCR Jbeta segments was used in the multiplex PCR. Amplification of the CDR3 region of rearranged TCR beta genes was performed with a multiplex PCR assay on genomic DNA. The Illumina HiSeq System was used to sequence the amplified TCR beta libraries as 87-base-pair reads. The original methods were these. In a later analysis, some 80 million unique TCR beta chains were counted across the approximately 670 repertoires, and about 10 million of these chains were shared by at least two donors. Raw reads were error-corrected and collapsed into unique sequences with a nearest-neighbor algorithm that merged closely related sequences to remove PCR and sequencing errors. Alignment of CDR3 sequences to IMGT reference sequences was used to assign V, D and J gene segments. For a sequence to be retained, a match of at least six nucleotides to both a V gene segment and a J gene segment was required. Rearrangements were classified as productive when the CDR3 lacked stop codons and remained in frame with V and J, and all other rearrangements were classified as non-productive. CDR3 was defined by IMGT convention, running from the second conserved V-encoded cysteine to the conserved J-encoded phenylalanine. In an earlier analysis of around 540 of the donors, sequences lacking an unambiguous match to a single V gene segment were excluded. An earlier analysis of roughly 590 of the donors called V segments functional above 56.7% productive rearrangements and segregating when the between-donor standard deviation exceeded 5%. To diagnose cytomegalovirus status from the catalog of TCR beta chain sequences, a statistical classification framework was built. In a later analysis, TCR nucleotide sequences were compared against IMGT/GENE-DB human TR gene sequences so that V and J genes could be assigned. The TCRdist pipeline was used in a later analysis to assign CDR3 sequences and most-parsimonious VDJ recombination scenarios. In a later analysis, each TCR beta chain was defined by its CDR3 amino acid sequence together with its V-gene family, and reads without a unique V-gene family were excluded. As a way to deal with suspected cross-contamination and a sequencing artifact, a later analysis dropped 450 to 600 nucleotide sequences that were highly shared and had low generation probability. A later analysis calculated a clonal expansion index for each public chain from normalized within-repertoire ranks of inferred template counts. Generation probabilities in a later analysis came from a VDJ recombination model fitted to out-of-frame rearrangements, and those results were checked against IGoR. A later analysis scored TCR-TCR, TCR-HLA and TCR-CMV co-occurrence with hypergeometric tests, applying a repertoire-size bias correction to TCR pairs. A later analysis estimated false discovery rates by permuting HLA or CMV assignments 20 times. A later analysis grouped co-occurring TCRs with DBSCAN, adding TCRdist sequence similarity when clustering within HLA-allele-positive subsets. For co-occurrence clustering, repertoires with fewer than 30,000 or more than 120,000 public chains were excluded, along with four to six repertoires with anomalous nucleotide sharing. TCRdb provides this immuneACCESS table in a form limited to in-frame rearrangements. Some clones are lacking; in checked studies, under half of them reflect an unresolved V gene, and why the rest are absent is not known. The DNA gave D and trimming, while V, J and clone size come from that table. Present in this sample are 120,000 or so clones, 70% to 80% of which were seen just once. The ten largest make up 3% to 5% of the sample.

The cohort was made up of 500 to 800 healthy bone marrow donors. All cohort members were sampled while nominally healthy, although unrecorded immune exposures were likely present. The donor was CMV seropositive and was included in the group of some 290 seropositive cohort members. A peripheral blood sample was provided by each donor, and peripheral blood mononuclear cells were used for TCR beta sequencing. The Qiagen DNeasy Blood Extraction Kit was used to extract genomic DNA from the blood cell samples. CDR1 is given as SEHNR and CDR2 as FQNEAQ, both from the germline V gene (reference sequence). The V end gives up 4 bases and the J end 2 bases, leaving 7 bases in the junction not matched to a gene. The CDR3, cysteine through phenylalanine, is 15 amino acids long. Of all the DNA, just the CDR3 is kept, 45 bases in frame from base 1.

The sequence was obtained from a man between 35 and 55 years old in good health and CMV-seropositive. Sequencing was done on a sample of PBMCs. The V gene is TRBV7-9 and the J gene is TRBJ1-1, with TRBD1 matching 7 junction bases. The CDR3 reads CASSSRTGKNTEAFF. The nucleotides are TGTGCCAGCAGCTCCCGGACAGGTAAAAACACTGAAGCTTTCTTT.